This T cell receptor (beta chain) emerged from a study of shared T cell receptors in the human thymus. Germline lookup yields CDR1 SEHNR and CDR2 FQNEAQ (reference sequence). This CDR3 region has 14 residues. Trimming left V 5 bases short and J 0 bases short, with 10 bases between. Measured with immunoSEQ multiplex PCR; TCRdb has only the in-frame clones, and not every one. The sample shows about 660,000 clones, 70% to 90% of them seen only once. Separately, the same data were catalogued under a study of human thymus T cells.

The sequencing input was thymocytes. V usage is TRBV7-9 and J usage is TRBJ1-1; D is unclear. This clonotype was sampled from a boy under two years old with a congenital heart defect. The CDR3 sequence is CASSPASMNTEAFF. The CDR3 nucleotides are TGTGCCAGCAGCCCAGCGTCCATGAACACTGAAGCTTTCTTT.